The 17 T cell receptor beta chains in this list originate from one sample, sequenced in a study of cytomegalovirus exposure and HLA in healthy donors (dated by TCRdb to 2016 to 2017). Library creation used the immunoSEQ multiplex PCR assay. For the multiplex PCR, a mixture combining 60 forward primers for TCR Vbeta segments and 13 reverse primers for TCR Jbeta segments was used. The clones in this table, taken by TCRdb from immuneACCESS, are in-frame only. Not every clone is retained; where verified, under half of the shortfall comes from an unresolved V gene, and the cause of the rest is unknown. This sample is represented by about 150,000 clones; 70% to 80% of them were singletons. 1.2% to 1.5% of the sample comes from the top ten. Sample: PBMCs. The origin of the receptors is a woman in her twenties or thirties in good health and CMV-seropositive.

In DNA form, the CDR3 reads TGTGCCAGCCAAAAAACAGGGAGCGGAAAACTGTTTTTT. Translation: CASQKTGSGKLFF. This chain connects TRBV6-1 to TRBJ1-4, with D maybe TRBD1 (6 bases). Germline CDR1 reads MNHNS; CDR2 reads SASEGT. Deletions cut 8 bases from V and 10 bases from J, with 17 bases between. The CDR3 runs to 13 residues.

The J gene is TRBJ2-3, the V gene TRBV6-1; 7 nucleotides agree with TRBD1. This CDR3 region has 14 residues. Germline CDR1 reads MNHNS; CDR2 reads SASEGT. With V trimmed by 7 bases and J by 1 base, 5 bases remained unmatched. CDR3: CASTQGRGTDTQYF. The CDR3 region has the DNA TGTGCCAGCACACAGGGGCGCGGCACAGATACGCAGTATTTT.

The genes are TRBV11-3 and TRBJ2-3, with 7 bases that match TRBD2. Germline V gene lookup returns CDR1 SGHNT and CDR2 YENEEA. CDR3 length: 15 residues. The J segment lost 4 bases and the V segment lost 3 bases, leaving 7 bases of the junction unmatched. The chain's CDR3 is CASSFEGGPADTQYF. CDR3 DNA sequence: TGTGCCAGCAGCTTCGAGGGAGGGCCTGCAGATACGCAGTATTTT.

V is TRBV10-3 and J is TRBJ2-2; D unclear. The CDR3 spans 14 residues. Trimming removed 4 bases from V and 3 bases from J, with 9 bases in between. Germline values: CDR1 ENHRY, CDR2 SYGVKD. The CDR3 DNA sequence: TGTGCCATCAGTGTTGACACCGACACCGGGGAGCTGTTTTTT. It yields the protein CAISVDTDTGELFF.

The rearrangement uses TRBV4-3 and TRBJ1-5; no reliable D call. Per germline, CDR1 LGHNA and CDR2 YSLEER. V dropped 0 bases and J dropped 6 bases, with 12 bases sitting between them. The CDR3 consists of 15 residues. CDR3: CASSQDALSVQPQHF. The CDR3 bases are TGCGCCAGCAGCCAAGATGCACTTTCGGTTCAGCCCCAGCATTTT.

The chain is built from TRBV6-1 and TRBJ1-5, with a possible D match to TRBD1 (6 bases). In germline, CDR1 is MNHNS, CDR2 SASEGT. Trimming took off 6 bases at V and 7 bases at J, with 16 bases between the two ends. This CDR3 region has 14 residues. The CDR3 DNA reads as TGTGCCAGCAGGCCCCTGGACAGAAACCAGCCCCAGCATTTT. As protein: CASRPLDRNQPQHF.

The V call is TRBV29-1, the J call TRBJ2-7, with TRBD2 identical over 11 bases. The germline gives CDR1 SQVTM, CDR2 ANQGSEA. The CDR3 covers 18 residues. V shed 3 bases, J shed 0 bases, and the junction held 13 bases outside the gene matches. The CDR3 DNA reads TGCAGCGTTGAGGCGGATACGACTAGCGGGGCCCTCTCCTACGAGCAGTACTTC. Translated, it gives CSVEADTTSGALSYEQYF.

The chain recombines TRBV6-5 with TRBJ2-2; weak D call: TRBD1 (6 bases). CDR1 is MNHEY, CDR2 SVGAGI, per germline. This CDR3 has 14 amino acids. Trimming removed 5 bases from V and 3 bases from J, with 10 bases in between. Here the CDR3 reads CASSENRDTGELFF. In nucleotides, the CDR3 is TGTGCCAGCAGTGAAAACAGGGACACCGGGGAGCTGTTTTTT.

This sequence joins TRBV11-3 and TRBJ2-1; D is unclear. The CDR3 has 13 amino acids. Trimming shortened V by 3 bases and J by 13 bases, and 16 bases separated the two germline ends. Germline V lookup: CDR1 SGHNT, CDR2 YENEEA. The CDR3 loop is CASSFVDSYSQFF. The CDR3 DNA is TGTGCCAGCAGCTTCGTAGACTCGTACTCCCAGTTCTTC.

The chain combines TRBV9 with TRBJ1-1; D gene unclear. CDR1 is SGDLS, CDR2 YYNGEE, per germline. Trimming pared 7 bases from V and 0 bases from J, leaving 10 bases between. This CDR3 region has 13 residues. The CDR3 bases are TGTGCCAGCGGAGGGCAGCTGAACACTGAAGCTTTCTTT. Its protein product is CASGGQLNTEAFF. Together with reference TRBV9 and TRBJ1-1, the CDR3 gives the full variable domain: DSGVTQTPKHLITATGQRVTLRCSPRSGDLSVYWYQQSLDQGLQFLIQYYNGEERAKGNILERFSAQQFPDLHSELNLSSLELGDSALYFCASGGQLNTEAFFGQGTRLTVV.

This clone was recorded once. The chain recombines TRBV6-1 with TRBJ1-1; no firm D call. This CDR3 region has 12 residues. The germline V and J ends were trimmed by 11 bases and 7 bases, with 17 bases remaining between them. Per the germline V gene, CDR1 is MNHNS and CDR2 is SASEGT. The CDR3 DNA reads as TGTGCCTCCCAACTAACTGAGGTTGAAGCTTTCTTT. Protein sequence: CASQLTEVEAFF.

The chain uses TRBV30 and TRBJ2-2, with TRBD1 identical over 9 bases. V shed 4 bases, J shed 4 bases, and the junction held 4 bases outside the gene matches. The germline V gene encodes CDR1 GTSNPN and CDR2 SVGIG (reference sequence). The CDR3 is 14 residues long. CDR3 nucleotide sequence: TGTGCCTGGAAGGGACAGGGAAGCACCGGGGAGCTGTTTTTT. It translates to CAWKGQGSTGELFF.

This CDR3 is CASVAVGSSYNEQFF. The DNA of the CDR3 is TGTGCCAGCGTAGCGGTAGGGAGCTCCTACAATGAGCAGTTCTTC. The chain couples TRBV25-1 to TRBJ2-1; a possible D gene is TRBD2 (6 bases). Trimming took 8 bases from V and 0 from J, leaving 14 bases between them. The germline CDR1 and CDR2 sequences are MGHDK and SYGVNS. CDR3 length: 15 residues.

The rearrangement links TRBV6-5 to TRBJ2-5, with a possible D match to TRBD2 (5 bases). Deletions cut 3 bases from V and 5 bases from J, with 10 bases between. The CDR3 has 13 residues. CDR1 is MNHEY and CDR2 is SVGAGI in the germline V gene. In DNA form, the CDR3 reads TGTGCCAGCAGTTATTCGGGGTCTGAGACCCAGTACTTC. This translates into CASSYSGSETQYF.

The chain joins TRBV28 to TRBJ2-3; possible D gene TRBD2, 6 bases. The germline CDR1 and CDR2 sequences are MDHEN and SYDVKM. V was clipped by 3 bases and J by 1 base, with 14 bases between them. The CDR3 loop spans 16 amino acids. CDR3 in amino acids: CASSFVAGSGTDTQYF. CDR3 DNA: TGTGCCAGCAGTTTCGTCGCGGGGTCTGGCACAGATACGCAGTATTTT.

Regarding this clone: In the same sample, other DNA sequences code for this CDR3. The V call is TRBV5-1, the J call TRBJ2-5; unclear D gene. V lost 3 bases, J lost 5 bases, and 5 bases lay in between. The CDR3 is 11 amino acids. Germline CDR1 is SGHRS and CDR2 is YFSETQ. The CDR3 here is CASSSQETQYF. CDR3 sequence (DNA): TGCGCCAGCAGCTCGCAGGAGACCCAGTACTTC.

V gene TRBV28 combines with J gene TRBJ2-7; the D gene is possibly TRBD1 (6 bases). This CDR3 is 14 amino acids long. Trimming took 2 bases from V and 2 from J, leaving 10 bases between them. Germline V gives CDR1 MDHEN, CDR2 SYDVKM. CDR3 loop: CASSLRDTAYEQYF. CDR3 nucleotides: TGTGCCAGCAGTTTACGGGACACGGCCTACGAGCAGTACTTC.